Presented here are 21 T cell receptor beta chains from one specimen sequenced in a study of control samples from healthy donors and cancer patients (dated by TCRdb to 2018 to 2020). Preparation of the library involved the immunoSEQ multiplex PCR assay. TCRdb provides this immuneACCESS table in a form limited to in-frame rearrangements. Some clones are lacking; in checked studies, under half of them reflect an unresolved V gene, and why the rest are absent is not known. Present in this sample are hundreds of thousands of clones, 80% to 95% of which were seen just once. Approximately 6.3% of the sample is taken by the ten largest. The sequencing sample was made of PBMCs. The receptors were sampled from a man in his forties with head and neck cancer.

The rearrangement uses TRBV18 and TRBJ1-4; TRBD1 is a possible D gene (6 bases). The CDR3 runs 15 residues. V lost 1 base, J lost 5 bases, and 11 bases lay in between. The V gene's germline CDR1 is KGHSH and CDR2 LQKENI. CDR3 coding DNA: TGTGCCAGCTCACCACAACAGGGTGCAAATGAAAAACTGTTTTTT. Translating it yields CASSPQQGANEKLFF.

The gene calls are TRBV6-5 and TRBJ2-3; 8 bases fit TRBD2. This CDR3 comprises 13 residues. Trimming took 4 bases from V and 4 from J; bases not matched to a gene: 1. The germline CDR1 and CDR2 sequences are MNHEY and SVGAGI. The CDR3 loop is CASSSGGSDTQYF. The CDR3 coding sequence is TGTGCCAGCAGTTCGGGGGGGTCAGATACGCAGTATTTT.

The sample holds one count of this clone. The CDR3 bases are TGTGCCTGGAGTGTAGGCAGGGCCACTGAAGCTTTCTTT. Translating gives CAWSVGRATEAFF. The V and J genes are TRBV30 and TRBJ1-1; tentative D call: TRBD1 (5 bases). The CDR3 has 13 residues. Germline values: CDR1 GTSNPN, CDR2 SVGIG (reference sequence). Trimming cost V 0 bases and J 4 bases, with 9 bases left between them.

The chain joins TRBV28 to TRBJ2-2; D remains ambiguous. The CDR3 spans 13 residues. Trimming pared 3 bases from V and 5 bases from J, leaving 7 bases between. The germline V gene encodes CDR1 MDHEN and CDR2 SYDVKM. CDR3 DNA: TGTGCCAGCAGTTTCTCCAGTACCGGGGAGCTGTTTTTT. As protein: CASSFSSTGELFF.

The chain couples TRBV20-1 to TRBJ2-5, with D hard to call. CDR3 length: 12 residues. Germline V CDR1 and CDR2: DFQATT, SNEGSKA (reference sequence). Deletions cut 3 bases from V and 2 bases from J, with 7 bases between. The CDR3 nucleotides read TGCAGTGCTAGTACCAGACAAGAGACCCAGTACTTC. Translated, it gives CSASTRQETQYF.

The rearrangement uses TRBV11-2 and TRBJ2-6; D may be TRBD1 (6 bases). The CDR3 has 16 residues. V was pared by 5 bases and J by 0 bases, with 11 bases between. CDR1 SGHAT and CDR2 FQNNGV come from the germline V gene. The CDR3: CASSQTGSSGANVLTF. CDR3 DNA: TGTGCCAGCAGCCAAACAGGGAGCTCTGGGGCCAACGTCCTGACTTTC. Full variable domain (rest looked up from reference TRBV11-2 and TRBJ2-6): EAGVAQSPRYKIIEKRQSVAFWCNPISGHATLYWYQQILGQGPKLLIQFQNNGVVDDSQLPKDRFSAERLKGVDSTLKIQPAKLEDSAVYLCASSQTGSSGANVLTFGAGSRLTVL.

Only one count was recorded for this clone. At the DNA level, this CDR3 is encoded by other sequences in the same sample as well. J is TRBJ2-5 and V is TRBV12-3 or TRBV12-4; tentatively, D is TRBD1 (5 bases). V was shortened by 6 bases and J by 5 bases, with 10 bases between the two germline ends. The CDR3 contains 12 residues. Here the CDR3 reads CASSWGTETQYF. CDR3 bases: TGTGCCAGCAGCTGGGGCACGGAGACCCAGTACTTC.

DNA of the CDR3: TGTGCCAGCGGCGGGACAGGCCAACAACCCATATATTTT. Its translation is CASGGTGQQPIYF. The V gene is TRBV6-5, the J gene TRBJ1-3, with TRBD1 identical over 8 bases. Germline CDR1 MNHEY, CDR2 SVGAGI. J lost 11 bases, V lost 8 bases, and 11 bases had no gene match. The CDR3 has 13 residues.

In regard to this clone: The same CDR3 also results from other DNA sequences found in this sample. The gene calls are TRBV29-1 and TRBJ1-1; D not certain. The V gene lost 5 bases and the J gene lost 4 bases, with 8 bases spanning the gap. The CDR3 runs to 11 residues. The germline CDR1 and CDR2 sequences are SQVTM and ANQGSEA. CDR3 nucleotides: TGCAGCGTTCACAGAGGCACTGAAGCTTTCTTT. Amino acid sequence: CSVHRGTEAFF.

This chain uses TRBV28 with TRBJ2-6, with D unclear. The V gene lost 5 bases and the J gene lost 1 base, with 9 bases spanning the gap. In germline, CDR1 is MDHEN, CDR2 SYDVKM. There are 15 residues in the CDR3. This chain's CDR3 is CASSRLVSGANVLTF. The CDR3, as DNA: TGTGCCAGCAGTCGACTTGTATCTGGGGCCAACGTCCTGACTTTC.

The chain couples TRBV7-2 to TRBJ2-1; D unclear. The length of the CDR3 is 15 residues. Germline CDR1 and CDR2: SGHTA and FQGNSA. V was trimmed by 3 bases and J by 3 bases, leaving 12 bases between them. CDR3 amino acids: CASSLSRRDYNEQFF. CDR3 nucleotide sequence: TGTGCCAGCAGCTTGTCGCGGAGAGACTACAATGAGCAGTTCTTC.

CDR3 DNA: TGTGCCAGCAGCTTAGATGGACGGTCACAAGAGACCCAGTACTTC. It specifies CASSLDGRSQETQYF. The V gene is TRBV11-3, the J gene TRBJ2-5; unclear D gene. The length of the CDR3 is 15 residues. V dropped 0 bases and J dropped 2 bases, with 10 bases sitting between them. Germline CDR1 and CDR2: SGHNT and YENEEA.

In its sample, this clone was seen once. The chain links TRBV5-1 to TRBJ2-3; 9 bases fit TRBD2. Germline V CDR1 and CDR2: SGHRS, YFSETQ. This CDR3 spans 14 amino acids. The trim removed 2 bases at V and 6 bases at J, leaving 4 bases unmatched. In DNA form, the CDR3 reads TGCGCCAGCAGCTTTGGGACTAGCCTCGATACGCAGTATTTT. Translation gives CASSFGTSLDTQYF.

V is TRBV11-2 and J is TRBJ1-2, with 10 positions matching TRBD1. This CDR3 has 14 amino acids. CDR1 and CDR2 from the germline V gene are SGHAT and FQNNGV. Trimming took 3 bases from V and 7 from J; bases not matched to a gene: 5. Written as DNA, the CDR3 is TGTGCCAGCAGCTTCAACCGGGACAGGGGTGGCTACACCTTC. Amino acid sequence: CASSFNRDRGGYTF. The full variable domain, rest sourced from reference TRBV11-2 and TRBJ1-2, is EAGVAQSPRYKIIEKRQSVAFWCNPISGHATLYWYQQILGQGPKLLIQFQNNGVVDDSQLPKDRFSAERLKGVDSTLKIQPAKLEDSAVYLCASSFNRDRGGYTFGSGTRLTVV.

The rearrangement joins TRBV5-1 to TRBJ2-5; possible D gene TRBD1, 6 bases. Per the germline V gene, CDR1 is SGHRS and CDR2 is YFSETQ. This CDR3 contains 14 residues. Trimming took 5 bases from V and 5 from J, leaving 16 bases between them. For the CDR3, the DNA is TGCGCCAGCAGGGGGGCCCAGCAATGGGAGACCCAGTACTTC. Its protein is CASRGAQQWETQYF.

This chain uses TRBV10-1 with TRBJ2-3; 8 bases fit TRBD2. Germline CDR1 and CDR2: WNHNN and SYGVQD (reference sequence). V shed 3 bases and J 0 bases; nucleotides not matched to a gene: 11. The CDR3 totals 18 residues. CDR3 nucleotides: TGCGCCAGCAGTGATTTCCAGCGGGAGTTCACTAGCACAGATACGCAGTATTTT. Residues: CASSDFQREFTSTDTQYF.

V gene TRBV18 combines with J gene TRBJ1-3; 8 nucleotides align to TRBD1. The CDR3 sequence is 15 residues long. V trimming: 1 base; J trimming: 2 bases; junction bases outside the gene matches: 1. Germline V CDR1 and CDR2: KGHSH, LQKENI. CDR3 sequence reads: CASSPLQGAGNTIYF. CDR3 coding DNA: TGTGCCAGCTCACCACTACAGGGGGCTGGAAACACCATATATTTT.

V gene TRBV19 combines with J gene TRBJ1-1; D is uncertain. Trimming took off 3 bases at V and 8 bases at J, with 13 bases between the two ends. Germline V gene lookup returns CDR1 LNHDA and CDR2 SQIVND (reference sequence). The CDR3 totals 13 residues. CDR3 DNA: TGTGCCAGTAGTATGGGCTTGGGCTCCGAAGCTTTCTTT. Translated: CASSMGLGSEAFF.

V and J are TRBV7-3 and TRBJ1-2; no clear D. The CDR3 extends over 16 amino acids. V gave up 2 bases and J gave up 4 bases, with 17 bases separating them. Germline V CDR1 and CDR2: SGHTA, FQGTGA. In DNA, the CDR3 is TGTGCCAGCAGCTTAGGCAGTTCGGCCCTCCGCTATGGCTACACCTTC. Protein product: CASSLGSSALRYGYTF.

The DNA of the CDR3 is TGTGCCAGCAGTTATGGCGGGGGGGGACGGGAGACCCAGTACTTC. This translates into CASSYGGGGRETQYF. J is TRBJ2-5 and V is TRBV6-5; TRBD2 agrees at 9 bases. CDR3 length: 15 residues. The germline V gene encodes CDR1 MNHEY and CDR2 SVGAGI. With V trimmed by 3 bases and J by 5 bases, 7 bases remained unmatched.

This chain connects TRBV28 to TRBJ1-1; D is unresolved. The CDR3 runs 15 residues. CDR1 is MDHEN, CDR2 SYDVKM, per germline. Trimming removed 2 bases at V and 3 bases at J, with 13 bases between. CDR3 region: CASSLRDRRYTEAFF. The CDR3 coding sequence is TGTGCCAGCAGTTTAAGAGACCGCCGGTACACTGAAGCTTTCTTT.